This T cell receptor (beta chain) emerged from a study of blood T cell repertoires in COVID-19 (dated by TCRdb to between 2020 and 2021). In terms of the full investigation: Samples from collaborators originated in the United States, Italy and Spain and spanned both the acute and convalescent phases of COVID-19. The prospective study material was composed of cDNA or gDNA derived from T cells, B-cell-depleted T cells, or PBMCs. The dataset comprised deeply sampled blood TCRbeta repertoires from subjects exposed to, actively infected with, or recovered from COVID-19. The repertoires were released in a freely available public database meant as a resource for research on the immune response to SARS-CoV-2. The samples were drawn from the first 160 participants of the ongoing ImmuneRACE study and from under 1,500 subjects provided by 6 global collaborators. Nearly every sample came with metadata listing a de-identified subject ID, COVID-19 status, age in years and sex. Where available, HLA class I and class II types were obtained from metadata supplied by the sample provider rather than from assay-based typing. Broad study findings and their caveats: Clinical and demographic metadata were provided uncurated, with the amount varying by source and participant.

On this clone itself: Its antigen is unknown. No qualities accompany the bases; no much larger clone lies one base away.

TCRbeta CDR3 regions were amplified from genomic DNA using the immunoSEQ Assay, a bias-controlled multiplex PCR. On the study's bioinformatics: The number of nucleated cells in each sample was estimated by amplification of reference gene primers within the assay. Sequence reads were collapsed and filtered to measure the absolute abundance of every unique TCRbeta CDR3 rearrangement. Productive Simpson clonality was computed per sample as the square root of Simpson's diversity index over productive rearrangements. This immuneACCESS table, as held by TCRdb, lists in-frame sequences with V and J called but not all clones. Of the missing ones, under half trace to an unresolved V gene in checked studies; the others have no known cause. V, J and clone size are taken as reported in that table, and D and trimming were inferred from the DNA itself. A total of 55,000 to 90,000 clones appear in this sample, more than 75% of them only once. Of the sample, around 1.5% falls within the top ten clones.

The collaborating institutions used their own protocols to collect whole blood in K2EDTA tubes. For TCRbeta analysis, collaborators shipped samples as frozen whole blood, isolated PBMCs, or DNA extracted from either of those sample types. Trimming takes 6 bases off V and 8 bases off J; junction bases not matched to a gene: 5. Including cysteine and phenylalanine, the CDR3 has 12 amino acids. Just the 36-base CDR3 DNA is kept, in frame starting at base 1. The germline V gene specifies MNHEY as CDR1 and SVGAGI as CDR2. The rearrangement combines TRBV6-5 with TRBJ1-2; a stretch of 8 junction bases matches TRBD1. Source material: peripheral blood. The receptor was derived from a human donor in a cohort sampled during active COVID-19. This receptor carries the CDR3 CASRRQGMGYTF. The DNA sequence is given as TGTGCCAGCAGAAGACAGGGGATGGGCTACACCTTC.